This TCR beta chain stems from a study of CD8 T cells in ankylosing spondylitis. Study observations and caveats: Matched synovial fluid from ankylosing spondylitis patients was reported to be enriched for disease-linked clones. Seemingly distinctive of ankylosing spondylitis blood was a TCR beta motif formed by eight highly homologous variants.

Per germline, CDR1 MNHNS and CDR2 SASEGT. V was cut by 5 bases and J by 1 base, with 12 bases left in between. This CDR3 contains 15 residues. Each CDR3 protein gets one entry after TCRdb re-called the 5' RACE reads with MiXCR. This table has approximately 400,000 distinct CDR3 sequences, more than 25% appearing once. This clonotype was found a few times. Its antigen is unknown. This sequence joins TRBV6-1 and TRBJ1-5; D may be TRBD1 (5 bases). This TCR was sampled from a male donor with ankylosing spondylitis. Sequenced input: blood, either unsorted or a sorted T cell fraction (not recorded which). This CDR3 reads CASSRSRVSNQPQHF. CDR3 DNA: TGTGCCAGCAGTCGGTCCAGGGTGAGCAATCAGCCCCAGCATTTT.